What follows describes a single T cell receptor (beta chain). This clone's antigen is unknown. One base away there is no much larger clone; base qualities are not given. This sample stems from a study of vaccination effects on CD4 cells after COVID-19 (dated by TCRdb to 2021 to 2024). Notes on the research overall: Post-vaccine samples across the study were collected a median of 72 days after the second dose, with a range of 14 to 241. In both COVID-19 convalescent patients and infection-naive vaccine recipients, the study compared SARS-CoV-2 spike-specific CD4+ TCR repertoires from before mRNA vaccination with those from after it. A total of ten to eleven COVID-19 convalescent patients and a handful of SARS-CoV-2-naive healthy vaccine recipients were included in the full study. In the study, cultures from other donors were sequenced using the Oncomine TCR Beta short-read assay on an Illumina iSeq 100. The paper's findings and limits, for the study overall: Among healthy vaccine recipients, nearly all vaccine-induced clones were SARS-CoV-2 mono-reactive, and only 1 of 255 was cross-reactive with common cold coronaviruses. At late post-vaccination timepoints, both infection-induced and vaccine-induced clones showed marked clonal contraction, consistent with waning T cell responses. The study was limited by a small number of convalescent patients and lacked early post-infection timepoints.

CDR1 KGHSH and CDR2 LQKENI were looked up in the germline V gene. V lost 3 bases and J lost 6 bases; the stretch between them is 5 bases long. CDR3 length: 12 amino acids, cysteine to phenylalanine. CDR3 DNA only is kept here, 36 bases in frame from base 1. In the ViraFEST assay, PBMC were stimulated with viral peptide pools, and antigen-specific CD4+ T cell clonotypes were then identified by expansion using TCR sequencing. After more than nine days of culture, CD4+ T cells were isolated with the EasySep CD4+ T cell isolation kit. Two doses of either the BNT162b2 or the mRNA-1273 mRNA SARS-CoV-2 vaccine were administered to participants. The absence of prior SARS-CoV-2 infection in healthy vaccine recipients was confirmed by negative nucleocapsid antibodies before and after vaccination. A few million PBMC per well were cultured with about 9 ug/ml peptides in IMDM containing around 4.6% human AB serum, around 10 IU/ml IL-2 and gentamicin. Half of the culture medium was replaced with fresh IL-2-containing medium on days 3 and 7. Each peptide stimulation condition was cultured in triplicate wells unless otherwise noted. Using Ficoll-Paque Plus gradient centrifugation, PBMC were separated from whole blood and then either used fresh or cryopreserved at -140C. The spike proteins of SARS-CoV-2 and of the common cold coronaviruses HCoV-NL63, HCoV-OC43 and HCoV-229E were spanned by overlapping peptide pools. The QIAamp micro DNA kit was used to extract genomic DNA from the cultured CD4+ T cells.

Library creation used the immunoSEQ multiplex PCR assay. DNA from the CD4+ T cells that had been cultured and isolated underwent TCR beta CDR3 sequencing. In the source study's methods: The analysis removed non-productive TCR sequences, trimmed reads to the CDR3 region, and retained only CDR3s that were 7 or more amino acids long. Antigen-specific clonotypes were identified using the MANAFEST web app by comparison of expansion in peptide wells against reference cultures. Positive clones required FDR<0.05 expansion versus reference and all other wells, odds ratio above 5, and frequency above 0.1% in two replicate wells. A clonotype was called cross-reactive if it was significantly expanded both in SARS-CoV-2 spike wells and in at least one common cold coronavirus spike condition. CDR3 similarity was assessed by Levenshtein distance using the stringdist R package, and unrooted trees were constructed with ape in R 3.6.1. Drawn from immuneACCESS, this table holds only the in-frame rearrangements with V and J called that TCRdb kept. Clones are partly lost; checked studies trace under half to an unresolved V gene and leave the rest unexplained. V, J and clone size are those of that table, while D and trimming were read from the DNA. The table for this sample lists over 25,000 clones; 80% of them were counted only once. Over 4.5% of the sample is in the top ten clones.

This sequence was found in a human donor who received a COVID-19 vaccine. Some clones in this sample may be carry-over from other donors' samples. The chain employs TRBV18 and TRBJ1-4; the D gene cannot be named for sure. The material was CD4+ T cells from PBMCs cultured with SARS-CoV-2 spike peptides, obtained after COVID-19 vaccination. The cell subset or site label here, explained by the study, means: SARS-CoV-2 spike overlapping peptide pool stimulation. DNA sequence: TGTGCCAGCTCACCGGCTCATGAAAAACTGTTTTTT. Its protein product is CASSPAHEKLFF.